These T cell receptor beta chains were read from a single sample in a study of T cell repertoires in cytomegalovirus infection. TCRdb used MiXCR to reprocess the reads, holding one entry per CDR3 protein. Of more than 400,000 distinct CDR3 sequences detected, around 27% appear once; the ten largest clones hold around 13%. Material for sequencing was PBMCs. These receptors all come from a human donor in good health (CMV status not recorded). Some clones in this sample may be carry-over from other donors' samples. CDR3s include the opening cysteine and the closing phenylalanine or tryptophan. Each record gives: clone size, D gene, J gene, V gene, CDR3 protein, CDR3 DNA. A D gene is named only where the DNA matches it firmly. A row's size may be missing; if present it is once, few, many or a size class.

many | TRBD2 | TRBJ2-7 | TRBV7-2 | CASGGGGSSYEQYF | TGTGCCAGCGGAGGCGGGGGTAGCTCCTACGAGCAGTACTTC
- | - | TRBJ2-5 | TRBV18 | CASSPPLVQIQETQYF | TGTGCCAGCTCACCACCTCTTGTACAGATCCAAGAGACCCAGTACTTC
- | - | TRBJ2-3 | TRBV7-8 | CASSPGGGGDTQYF | TGTGCCAGCAGCCCAGGGGGGGGGGGAGATACGCAGTATTTT
- | - | TRBJ1-2 | TRBV6-5 | CASSYLAANYGYTF | TGTGCCAGCAGTTACCTGGCAGCCAACTATGGCTACACCTTC
few | - | TRBJ2-5 | TRBV20-1 | CSAHSGARETQYF | TGCAGTGCTCACTCTGGGGCTAGGGAGACCCAGTACTTC
few | TRBD2 | TRBJ2-1 | TRBV19 | CASSIRLAGVYEQFF | TGTGCCAGTAGTATTAGGCTAGCGGGAGTATATGAGCAGTTCTTC
- | - | TRBJ2-1 | TRBV11-2 | CASTQRPGNEQFF | TGTGCCAGCACCCAGAGGCCGGGGAATGAGCAGTTCTTC
few | - | TRBJ2-3 | TRBV5-1 | CASSSSTSRTQYF | TGCGCCAGCAGCTCATCGACCTCCAGGACGCAGTATTTT
- | - | TRBJ2-5 | TRBV7-9 | CASSPPAQETQYF | TGTGCCAGCAGCCCACCTGCCCAAGAGACCCAGTACTTC
- | TRBD1 | TRBJ1-2 | TRBV6-2/TRBV6-3 | CASSYATGAGYGYTF | TGTGCCAGCAGTTACGCGACAGGGGCTGGCTATGGCTACACCTTC
- | - | TRBJ1-2 | TRBV7-9 | CASSSSGSDYGYTF | TGTGCCAGCAGCAGCTCGGGTTCAGACTATGGCTACACCTTC
- | - | TRBJ2-3 | TRBV19 | CASQTASVSDTQYF | TGTGCCAGCCAAACGGCTAGCGTGTCAGATACGCAGTATTTT
- | TRBD1 | TRBJ2-1 | TRBV20-1 | CSALTGQGAHNEQFF | TGCAGTGCCTTAACGGGACAGGGGGCCCACAATGAGCAGTTCTTC
many | TRBD2 | TRBJ2-5 | TRBV7-2 | CASSSSGGKETQYF | TGTGCCAGCAGCTCTAGCGGGGGTAAAGAGACCCAGTACTTC
many | - | TRBJ1-5 | TRBV2 | CASRLGGANQPQHF | TGTGCCAGCAGGTTAGGAGGGGCGAATCAGCCCCAGCATTTT
few | TRBD1 | TRBJ1-2 | TRBV12-3/TRBV12-4 | CASSLVGTGNGYTF | TGTGCCAGCAGTTTAGTGGGGACAGGGAACGGCTACACCTTC
- | - | TRBJ1-2 | TRBV2 | CASRGDSNYGYTF | TGTGCCAGCAGAGGGGATTCTAACTATGGCTACACCTTC
- | TRBD1 | TRBJ2-7 | TRBV27 | CASSLWAGGRYEQYF | TGTGCCAGCAGTTTATGGGCAGGGGGACGCTACGAGCAGTACTTC
- | - | TRBJ2-1 | TRBV19 | CASSIEPRAVEQFF | TGTGCCAGTAGTATAGAACCCAGGGCTGTTGAGCAGTTCTTC
few | - | TRBJ2-5 | TRBV7-9 | CASSLESGRETQYF | TGTGCCAGCAGCTTAGAATCCGGGCGGGAGACCCAGTACTTC
few | - | TRBJ2-2 | TRBV7-9 | CASSLPIGLGGELFF | TGTGCCAGCAGCCTACCCATAGGGTTGGGCGGGGAGCTGTTTTTT
- | - | TRBJ1-2 | TRBV7-3 | CASSFTRDGKGYTF | TGTGCCAGCAGCTTCACGCGGGACGGAAAGGGCTACACCTTC
few | TRBD2 | TRBJ2-2 | TRBV19 | CASSPGTSGLNTGELFF | TGTGCCAGTAGCCCGGGGACTAGCGGGCTGAACACCGGGGAGCTGTTTTTT
few | - | TRBJ1-1 | TRBV6-2/TRBV6-3 | CASSPKGYTEAFF | TGTGCCAGCAGCCCGAAGGGGTACACTGAAGCTTTCTTT
many | TRBD1 | TRBJ2-3 | TRBV7-2 | CASSLAKGQMGTDTQYF | TGTGCCAGCAGCTTAGCGAAGGGACAGATGGGCACAGATACGCAGTATTTT
few | - | TRBJ1-1 | TRBV2 | CALTPGEGRREAFF | TGTGCCTTGACACCAGGGGAGGGAAGGCGTGAAGCTTTCTTT
few | TRBD2 | TRBJ2-1 | TRBV7-6 | CASSLESSGRNAYNEQFF | TGTGCCAGCAGCTTAGAGTCTAGCGGGAGGAACGCCTACAATGAGCAGTTCTTC
- | - | TRBJ2-1 | TRBV6-6 | CASSYGGEINNEQFF | TGTGCCAGCAGTTACGGCGGGGAAATAAACAATGAGCAGTTCTTC
- | - | TRBJ2-7 | TRBV11-2 | CASRGANQQYF | TGTGCCAGCAGGGGCGCGAATCAGCAGTACTTC
many | - | TRBJ2-7 | TRBV7-2 | CASSFLDRSSYEQYF | TGTGCCAGCAGCTTCCTTGACAGGAGCTCCTACGAGCAGTACTTC
few | TRBD1 | TRBJ2-3 | TRBV20-1 | CSAGDSGGRADTQYF | TGCAGTGCTGGAGACTCAGGGGGTCGGGCAGATACGCAGTATTTT
- | - | TRBJ2-1 | TRBV6-1 | CASRITGSSYNEQFF | TGTGCCAGCAGAATAACCGGGAGCTCCTACAATGAGCAGTTCTTC
- | - | TRBJ1-2 | TRBV29-1 | CSVDPPGGPATF | TGCAGCGTTGACCCCCCCGGCGGACCGGCCACCTTC
few | TRBD2 | TRBJ2-1 | TRBV29-1 | CSSHRGDEQFF | TGCAGCTCCCACCGGGGGGATGAGCAGTTCTTC
few | - | TRBJ1-2 | TRBV5-4 | CASSLVPRDYGYTF | TGTGCCAGCAGCTTGGTTCCCAGAGACTATGGCTACACCTTC
few | - | TRBJ2-1 | TRBV11-2 | CASSNGRLSYNEQFF | TGTGCCAGCAGCAATGGACGCCTCTCCTACAATGAGCAGTTCTTC
few | TRBD1 | TRBJ2-3 | TRBV7-6 | CASSLSAYSPGTGTTDTQYF | TGTGCCAGCAGCTTATCGGCCTACTCCCCCGGGACAGGGACCACAGATACGCAGTATTTT
many | - | TRBJ2-7 | TRBV7-2 | CASSLGQFAYEQYF | TGTGCCAGCAGCTTAGGACAGTTCGCCTACGAGCAGTACTTC
few | - | TRBJ1-5 | TRBV12-3/TRBV12-4 | CASRTGGNQPQHF | TGTGCCAGCAGAACCGGGGGGAATCAGCCCCAGCATTTT